This T cell receptor (beta chain) was profiled in a study of cytomegalovirus exposure and HLA in healthy donors. The PCR ran on 60 Vbeta and 13 Jbeta primers. Sequencing used immunoSEQ multiplex PCR; TCRdb keeps in-frame clones, though not all of them. This repertoire shows 99,000 or so clones, 12% to 15% found once; its top ten account for around 0.9%. The CDR3 has 16 amino acids. CDR1 is SGHRS, CDR2 YFSETQ, per germline. The V and J ends lost 0 bases and 9 bases, in that order; junction bases with no gene match: 7. The chain joins TRBV5-1 to TRBJ1-6; 9 nucleotides line up with TRBD1. Sequencing was performed on PBMCs. The receptor's source is a female donor in good health and CMV-seronegative. CDR3 sequence: CASSLGAGQGTSPLHF. The CDR3 nucleotides read TGCGCCAGCAGCTTGGGAGCCGGACAGGGGACTTCACCCCTCCACTTT.